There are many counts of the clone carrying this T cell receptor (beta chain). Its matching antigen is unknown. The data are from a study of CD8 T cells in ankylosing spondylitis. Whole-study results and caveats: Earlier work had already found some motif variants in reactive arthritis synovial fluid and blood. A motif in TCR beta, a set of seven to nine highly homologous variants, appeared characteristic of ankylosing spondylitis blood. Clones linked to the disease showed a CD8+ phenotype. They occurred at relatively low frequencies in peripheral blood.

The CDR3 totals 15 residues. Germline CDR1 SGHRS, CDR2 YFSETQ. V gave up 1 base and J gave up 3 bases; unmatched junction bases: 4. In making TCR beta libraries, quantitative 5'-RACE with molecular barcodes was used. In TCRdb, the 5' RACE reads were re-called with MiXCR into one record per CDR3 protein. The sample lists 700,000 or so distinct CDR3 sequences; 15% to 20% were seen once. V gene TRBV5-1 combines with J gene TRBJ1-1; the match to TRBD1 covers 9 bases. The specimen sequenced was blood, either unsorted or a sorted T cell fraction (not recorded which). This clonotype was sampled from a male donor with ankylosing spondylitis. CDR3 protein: CASSLLWTGDTEAFF. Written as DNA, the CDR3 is TGCGCCAGCAGCTTGCTATGGACAGGGGACACTGAAGCTTTCTTT.